A selection of T cell receptor beta chains follows, all from one sample in a study of T cell repertoires in cytomegalovirus infection. For these receptors, no antigen is known. TCRdb fed the reads into MiXCR, producing one record per CDR3 protein. The data contain 360,000 or so distinct CDR3 sequences, about 34% of them singletons. Sequencing was performed on cultured PBMCs, taken from culture after CMV antigen stimulation. The receptors stem from a human donor in good health (CMV status not recorded). Some clones in this sample may be carry-over from other donors' samples. CDR3s include the opening cysteine and the closing phenylalanine or tryptophan. D genes are given only for firm matches. Clone size is given for some rows only: seen once, a few or many times, or a class if the clone is expanded.

TGCAGTGCTACCGCACGACAGAGCAGTAGCAATCAGCCCCAGCATTTT,CSATARQSSSNQPQHF,TRBV20-1,TRBJ1-5,NA,NA
TGTGCCAGCAGCCCTACCGGGACTCGGATACAAGAGACCCAGTACTTC,CASSPTGTRIQETQYF,TRBV11-1,TRBJ2-5,NA,many
TGTGCCAGCAGTGCAGCCCCACTCACTGAGCAGTTCTTC,CASSAAPLTEQFF,TRBV6-1,TRBJ2-1,NA,NA
TGTGCCAGCAGTGGACAGGGGGGCGGCGAGACCCAGTACTTC,CASSGQGGGETQYF,TRBV6-1,TRBJ2-5,TRBD1,NA
TGTGCCAGCAGCTTAGCCGATGACAGGAGGCAGCCCCAGCATTTT,CASSLADDRRQPQHF,TRBV7-6,TRBJ1-5,NA,few
TGTGCCAGCAGCTCCCTCGTGGCAAGCGGGAGGCCGTGGTACATTCAGTACTTC,CASSSLVASGRPWYIQYF,TRBV7-2,TRBJ2-4,TRBD2,many
TGTGCCAGCAGTCTAGCGGGAGTAAGGTACAATGAGCAGTTCTTC,CASSLAGVRYNEQFF,TRBV27,TRBJ2-1,TRBD2,few
TGTGCCAGCAGCATATGGACTAGCGGAGACAATGAGCAGTTCTTC,CASSIWTSGDNEQFF,TRBV7-8,TRBJ2-1,TRBD2,NA
TGTGCCAGCAGATACCGGACAGGGGGCGCGAATGGAAACACCATATATTTT,CASRYRTGGANGNTIYF,TRBV6-1,TRBJ1-3,TRBD1,many
TGCGCCAGCAGCCAGGCGACGGGTCTCAACTATGGCTACACCTTC,CASSQATGLNYGYTF,TRBV4-3,TRBJ1-2,NA,NA
TGTGCCAGCAGCCCGGGACAGGGAGTCGGCACAGATACGCAGTATTTT,CASSPGQGVGTDTQYF,TRBV7-7,TRBJ2-3,TRBD1,many
TGTGCCAGCAGACCCTCAGGACAGGGCGGCAATCAGCCCCAGCATTTT,CASRPSGQGGNQPQHF,TRBV6-2/TRBV6-3,TRBJ1-5,TRBD1,NA
TGTGCCAGCAGCTTATTGAGACAGGGAACAGATACGCAGTATTTT,CASSLLRQGTDTQYF,TRBV7-2,TRBJ2-3,TRBD1,NA
TGTGCCAGCAGTACACCGGGGAGCGGTGATTACAATGAGCAGTTCTTC,CASSTPGSGDYNEQFF,TRBV28,TRBJ2-1,NA,few
TGTGCCAGCAGTCGAATTTTGACGGCCCAAAACACCGGGGAGCTGTTTTTT,CASSRILTAQNTGELFF,TRBV7-2,TRBJ2-2,NA,NA
TGTGCCATCAGTGACCACGCGCGAGGCACCGGGGAGCTGTTTTTT,CAISDHARGTGELFF,TRBV10-3,TRBJ2-2,NA,NA
TGTGCCAGTAGTAGATGGGATGAGCAGTTCTTC,CASSRWDEQFF,TRBV19,TRBJ2-1,NA,NA
TGTGCCAGCAGCCCGGGACGTTACTCCTACAATGAGCAGTTCTTC,CASSPGRYSYNEQFF,TRBV7-2,TRBJ2-1,NA,once
TGTGCCAGCAGTGAAGACGAATGGACAGGGTCGGTCTATGGCTACACCTTC,CASSEDEWTGSVYGYTF,TRBV6-1,TRBJ1-2,TRBD1,few
TGTGCCAGCAGCTTAGTCGTGGGACTAGCGGGAGATCGGGAGACCCAGTACTTC,CASSLVVGLAGDRETQYF,TRBV7-2,TRBJ2-5,TRBD2,few
TGTGCCAGCAGCCCATATAGCGGGAGGGCCGAGGAGACCCAGTACTTC,CASSPYSGRAEETQYF,TRBV9,TRBJ2-5,TRBD2,NA
TGCGCCAGCAGCATGAGACAGGTATCAGATACGCAGTATTTT,CASSMRQVSDTQYF,TRBV5-1,TRBJ2-3,NA,NA
TGTGCCAGCTATAGGATTCCGGGACCGTTATCGTCTGGCTACACCTTC,CASYRIPGPLSSGYTF,TRBV2,TRBJ1-2,NA,NA
TGTGCCAGCAGCGGGGACAGTACTAATGAAAAACTGTTTTTT,CASSGDSTNEKLFF,TRBV9,TRBJ1-4,TRBD1,few
TGTGCCAGCAGCTTAGTAGGAGGGGGCGCAGATACGCAGTATTTT,CASSLVGGGADTQYF,TRBV7-9,TRBJ2-3,NA,few
TGTGCCAGCAGGCAAGGGGAGAGACAGGGCGATTACTCTGGCTACACCTTC,CASRQGERQGDYSGYTF,TRBV14,TRBJ1-2,TRBD1,few
TGCGCCAGCAGCCACCCTGCTAGAGCAGGGCGGACAGATACGCAGTATTTT,CASSHPARAGRTDTQYF,TRBV4-1,TRBJ2-3,NA,NA
TGTGCCAGCAGCTCACCAGACCGGGACAGAACTAAAGATACGCAGTATTTT,CASSSPDRDRTKDTQYF,TRBV7-6,TRBJ2-3,TRBD1,few
TGTGCCAGCAGTTACTCGAGATGGACTAGCGGCCAAGAGACCCAGTACTTC,CASSYSRWTSGQETQYF,TRBV6-5,TRBJ2-5,TRBD2,many
TGTGCCTGGAGGGAAGGGACAGCGCGCCTCTACGAGCAGTACTTC,CAWREGTARLYEQYF,TRBV30,TRBJ2-7,TRBD1,NA
TGTGCCAGTAGTGACATCATCACAGGGGACACTGAAGCTTTCTTT,CASSDIITGDTEAFF,TRBV19,TRBJ1-1,TRBD1,NA
TGTGCCAGCAGCTTAGGGAGGGGGAGATACAATGAGCAGTTCTTC,CASSLGRGRYNEQFF,TRBV7-2,TRBJ2-1,NA,many
TGTGCCAGCAGCCCCGGGACTAGCGGGGGGGTGGAGCAGTTCTTC,CASSPGTSGGVEQFF,TRBV7-2,TRBJ2-1,TRBD2,NA
TGTGCCAGCAGCTCCGACAGATCCGGGGCCAACGTCCTGACTTTC,CASSSDRSGANVLTF,TRBV7-6,TRBJ2-6,NA,NA
TGTGCCAGCACACGACAGGGGGCGCCTGAAGCTTTCTTT,CASTRQGAPEAFF,TRBV12-3/TRBV12-4,TRBJ1-1,TRBD1,NA
TGTGCTAGTGGTTGGAATGCGGACAATGGCTACACCTTC,CASGWNADNGYTF,TRBV12-5,TRBJ1-2,NA,NA
TGCGCCAGCAGCTTGGGACTCTCTCCCGAACCTCTCGAGCAGTACTTC,CASSLGLSPEPLEQYF,TRBV5-1,TRBJ2-7,NA,few
TGCGCCAGCAGCCGGGTGTTAGGCAATCAGCCCCAGCATTTT,CASSRVLGNQPQHF,TRBV4-1,TRBJ1-5,NA,few
TGTGCCAGCAGCCGGTTTGGGGATAGGGAAGCTTTCTTT,CASSRFGDREAFF,TRBV27,TRBJ1-1,NA,few
TGTGCCAGCAGTTCCGGAGAACGGAATGAGCAGTTCTTC,CASSSGERNEQFF,TRBV12-3/TRBV12-4,TRBJ2-1,NA,few